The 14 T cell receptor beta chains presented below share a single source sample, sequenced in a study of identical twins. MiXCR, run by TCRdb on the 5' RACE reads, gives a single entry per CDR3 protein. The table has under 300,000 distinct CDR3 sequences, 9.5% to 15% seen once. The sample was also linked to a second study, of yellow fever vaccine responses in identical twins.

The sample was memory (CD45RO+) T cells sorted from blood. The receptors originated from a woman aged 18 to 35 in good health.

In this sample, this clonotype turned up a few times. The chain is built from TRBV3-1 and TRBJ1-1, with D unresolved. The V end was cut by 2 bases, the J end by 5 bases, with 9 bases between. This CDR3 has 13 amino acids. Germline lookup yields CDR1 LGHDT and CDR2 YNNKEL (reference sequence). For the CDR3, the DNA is TGTGCCAGCAGCCAAACTTCCACGACTGAAGCTTTCTTT. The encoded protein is CASSQTSTTEAFF.

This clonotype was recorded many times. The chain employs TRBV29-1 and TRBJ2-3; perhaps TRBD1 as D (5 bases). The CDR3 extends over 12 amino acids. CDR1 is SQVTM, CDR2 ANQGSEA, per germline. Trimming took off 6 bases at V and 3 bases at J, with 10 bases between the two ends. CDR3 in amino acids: CSVQPGTDTQYF. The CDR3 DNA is TGCAGCGTCCAACCAGGGACAGATACGCAGTATTTT.

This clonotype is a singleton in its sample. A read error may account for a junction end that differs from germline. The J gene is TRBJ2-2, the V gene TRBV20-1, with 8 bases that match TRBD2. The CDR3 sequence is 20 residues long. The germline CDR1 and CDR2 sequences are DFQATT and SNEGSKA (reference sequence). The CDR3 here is CCARGQRAGASAGGTGELFF. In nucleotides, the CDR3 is TGCTGTGCTAGAGGCCAAAGGGCCGGGGCCTCGGCGGGAGGCACCGGGGAGCTGTTTTTT.

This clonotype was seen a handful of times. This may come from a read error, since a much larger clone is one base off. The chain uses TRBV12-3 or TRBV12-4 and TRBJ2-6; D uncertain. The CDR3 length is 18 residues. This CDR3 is CASCLWAAIHSGANVLTF. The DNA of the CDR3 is TGTGCCAGCTGTTTATGGGCAGCGATACACTCTGGGGCCAACGTCCTGACTTTC.

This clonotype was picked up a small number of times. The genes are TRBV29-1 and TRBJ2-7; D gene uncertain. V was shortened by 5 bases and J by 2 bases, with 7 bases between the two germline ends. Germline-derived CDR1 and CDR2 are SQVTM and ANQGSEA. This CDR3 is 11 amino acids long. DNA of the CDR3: TGCAGCGTTCGGAGCACCTACGAGCAGTACTTC. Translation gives CSVRSTYEQYF.

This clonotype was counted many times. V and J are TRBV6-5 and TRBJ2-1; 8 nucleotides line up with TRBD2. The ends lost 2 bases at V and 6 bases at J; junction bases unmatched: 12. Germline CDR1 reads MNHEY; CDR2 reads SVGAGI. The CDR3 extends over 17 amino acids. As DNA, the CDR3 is TGTGCCAGCAGTTACCAGGGACTAGACGTACCAGGCAATGAGCAGTTCTTC. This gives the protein CASSYQGLDVPGNEQFF.

This chain's CDR3 is CASSRTIGVAKNIQYF. In nucleotides, the CDR3 is TGTGCCAGCAGTCGAACCATTGGGGTGGCCAAAAACATTCAGTACTTC. The chain combines TRBV12-3 or TRBV12-4 with TRBJ2-4; D not certain. The CDR3 consists of 16 residues. Trimming left V 5 bases short and J 1 base short, with 15 bases between.

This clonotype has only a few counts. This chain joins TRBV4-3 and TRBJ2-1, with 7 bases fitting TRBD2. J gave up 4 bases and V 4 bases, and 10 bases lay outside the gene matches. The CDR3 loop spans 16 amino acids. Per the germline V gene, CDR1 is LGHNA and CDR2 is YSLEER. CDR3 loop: CASSPRALAAYNEQFF. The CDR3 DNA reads TGCGCCAGCAGCCCCCGTGCGCTAGCGGCGTACAATGAGCAGTTCTTC.

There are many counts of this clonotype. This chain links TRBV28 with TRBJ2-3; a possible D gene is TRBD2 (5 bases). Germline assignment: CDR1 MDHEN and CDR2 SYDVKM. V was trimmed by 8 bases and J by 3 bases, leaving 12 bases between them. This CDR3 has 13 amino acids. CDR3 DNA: TGTGCCAGCGTGTGGGAGAGGACAGATACGCAGTATTTT. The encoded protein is CASVWERTDTQYF. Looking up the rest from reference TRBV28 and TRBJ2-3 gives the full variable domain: DVKVTQSSRYLVKRTGEKVFLECVQDMDHENMFWYRQDPGLGLRLIYFSYDVKMKEKGDIPEGYSVSREKKERFSLILESASTNQTSMYLCASVWERTDTQYFGPGTRLTVL.

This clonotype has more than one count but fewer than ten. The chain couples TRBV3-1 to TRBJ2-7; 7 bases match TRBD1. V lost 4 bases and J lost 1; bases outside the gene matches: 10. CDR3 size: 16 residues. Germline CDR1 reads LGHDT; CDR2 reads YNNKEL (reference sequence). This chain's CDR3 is CASSPSGQFPSYEQYF. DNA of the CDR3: TGTGCCAGCAGCCCTTCGGGACAGTTCCCTTCCTACGAGCAGTACTTC.

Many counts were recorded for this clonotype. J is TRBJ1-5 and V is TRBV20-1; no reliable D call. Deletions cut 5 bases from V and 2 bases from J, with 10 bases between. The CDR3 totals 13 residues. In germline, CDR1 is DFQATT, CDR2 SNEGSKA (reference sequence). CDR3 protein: CSAVLQGNQPQHF. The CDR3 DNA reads TGCAGTGCTGTGCTGCAGGGCAATCAGCCCCAGCATTTT.

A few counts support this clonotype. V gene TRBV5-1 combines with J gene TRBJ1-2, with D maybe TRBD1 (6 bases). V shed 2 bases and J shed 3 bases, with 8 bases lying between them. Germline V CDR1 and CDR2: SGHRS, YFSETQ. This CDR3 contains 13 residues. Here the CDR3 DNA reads TGCGCCAGCAGCTTCTACAGGGACTATGGCTACACCTTC. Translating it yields CASSFYRDYGYTF. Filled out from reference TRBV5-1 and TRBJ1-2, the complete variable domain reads KAGVTQTPRYLIKTRGQQVTLSCSPISGHRSVSWYQQTPGQGLQFLFEYFSETQRNKGNFPGRFSGRQFSNSRSEMNVSTLELGDSALYLCASSFYRDYGYTFGSGTRLTVV.

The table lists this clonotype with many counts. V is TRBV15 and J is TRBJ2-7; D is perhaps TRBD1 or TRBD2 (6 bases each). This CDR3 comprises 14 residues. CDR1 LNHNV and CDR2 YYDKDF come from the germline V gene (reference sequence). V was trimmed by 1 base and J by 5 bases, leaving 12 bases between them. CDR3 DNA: TGTGCCACCAGCAGAGGGGATAGGGGGGACGAGCAGTACTTC. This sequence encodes CATSRGDRGDEQYF. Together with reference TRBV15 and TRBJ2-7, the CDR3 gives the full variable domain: DAMVIQNPRYQVTQFGKPVTLSCSQTLNHNVMYWYQQKSSQAPKLLFHYYDKDFNNEADTPDNFQSRRPNTSFCFLDIRSPGLGDTAMYLCATSRGDRGDEQYFGPGTRLTVT.

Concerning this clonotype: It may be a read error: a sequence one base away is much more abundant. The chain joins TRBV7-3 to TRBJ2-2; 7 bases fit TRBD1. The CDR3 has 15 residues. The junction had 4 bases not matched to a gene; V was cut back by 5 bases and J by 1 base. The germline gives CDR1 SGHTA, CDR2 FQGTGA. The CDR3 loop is CASSTGQMNTGELFF. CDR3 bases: TGTGCCAGCAGCACGGGACAGATGAACACCGGGGAGCTGTTTTTT.